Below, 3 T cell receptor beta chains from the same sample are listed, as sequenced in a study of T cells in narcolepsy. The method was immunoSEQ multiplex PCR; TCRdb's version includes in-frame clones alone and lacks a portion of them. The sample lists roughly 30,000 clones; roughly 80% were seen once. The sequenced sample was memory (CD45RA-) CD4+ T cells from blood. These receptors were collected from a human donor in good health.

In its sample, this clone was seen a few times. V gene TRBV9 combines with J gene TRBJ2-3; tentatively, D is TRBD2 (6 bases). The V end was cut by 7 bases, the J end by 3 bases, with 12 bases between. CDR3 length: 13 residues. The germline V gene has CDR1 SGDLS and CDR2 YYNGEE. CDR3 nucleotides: TGTGCCAGCGGGGGGACGTTAACAGATACGCAGTATTTT. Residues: CASGGTLTDTQYF.

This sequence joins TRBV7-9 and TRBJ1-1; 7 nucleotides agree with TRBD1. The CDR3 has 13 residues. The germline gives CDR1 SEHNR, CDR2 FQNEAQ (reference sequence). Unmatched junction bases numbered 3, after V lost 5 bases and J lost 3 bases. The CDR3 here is CASSRDSYTEAFF. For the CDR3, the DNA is TGTGCCAGCAGCAGGGACAGCTACACTGAAGCTTTCTTT. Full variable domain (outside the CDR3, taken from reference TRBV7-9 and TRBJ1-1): DTGVSQNPRHKITKRGQNVTFRCDPISEHNRLYWYRQTLGQGPEFLTYFQNEAQLEKSRLLSDRFSAERPKGSFSTLEIQRTEQGDSAMYLCASSRDSYTEAFFGQGTRLTVV.

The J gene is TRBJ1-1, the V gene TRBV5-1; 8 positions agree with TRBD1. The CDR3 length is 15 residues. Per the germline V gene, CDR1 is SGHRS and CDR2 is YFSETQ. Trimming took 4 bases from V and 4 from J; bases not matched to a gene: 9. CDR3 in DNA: TGCGCCAGCAGCCCCGGACAGGGTTCGACCACTGAAGCTTTCTTT. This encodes CASSPGQGSTTEAFF.